This T cell receptor (beta chain) was found in a study of T cell responses to AZD1222 COVID-19 vaccine. Produced via immunoSEQ multiplex PCR; TCRdb's table is partial and in-frame only. The repertoire holds 80,000 to 100,000 clones, with 88% as singletons. Trimming took off 0 bases at V and 8 bases at J, with 8 bases between the two ends. CDR1 is SGDLS, CDR2 YYNGEE, per germline. The CDR3 length is 12 residues. This clonotype was sampled from an adult in good health. The chain joins TRBV9 to TRBJ1-2; no definite D call. The source material was peripheral blood, sampled on day 0 of AZD1222 vaccination. CDR3 in amino acids: CASSVGPGGYTF. The CDR3 nucleotides read TGTGCCAGCAGCGTAGGACCGGGGGGCTACACCTTC.